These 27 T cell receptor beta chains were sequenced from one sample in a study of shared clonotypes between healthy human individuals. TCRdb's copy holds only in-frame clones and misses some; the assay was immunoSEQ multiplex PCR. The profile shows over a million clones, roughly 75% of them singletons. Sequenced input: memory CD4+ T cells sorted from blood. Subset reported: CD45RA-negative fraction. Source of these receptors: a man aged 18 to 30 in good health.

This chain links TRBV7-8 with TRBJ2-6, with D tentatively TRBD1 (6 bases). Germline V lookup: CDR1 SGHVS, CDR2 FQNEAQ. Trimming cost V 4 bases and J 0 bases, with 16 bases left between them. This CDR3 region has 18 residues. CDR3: CASSSMTGEFSGANVLTF. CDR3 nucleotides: TGTGCCAGCAGCTCTATGACAGGTGAATTCTCTGGGGCCAACGTCCTGACTTTC.

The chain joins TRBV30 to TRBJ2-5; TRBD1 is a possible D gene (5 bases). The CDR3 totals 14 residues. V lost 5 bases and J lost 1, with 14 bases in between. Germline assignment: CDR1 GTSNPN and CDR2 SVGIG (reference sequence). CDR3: CAWGFGAPQETQYF. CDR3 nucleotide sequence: TGTGCCTGGGGGTTTGGGGCCCCCCAAGAGACCCAGTACTTC.

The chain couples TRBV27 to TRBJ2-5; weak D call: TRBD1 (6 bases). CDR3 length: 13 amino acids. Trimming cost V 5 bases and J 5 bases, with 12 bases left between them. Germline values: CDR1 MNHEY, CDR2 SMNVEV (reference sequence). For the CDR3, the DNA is TGTGCCAGCAGTAAAGACAGGTGGGAGACCCAGTACTTC. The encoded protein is CASSKDRWETQYF.

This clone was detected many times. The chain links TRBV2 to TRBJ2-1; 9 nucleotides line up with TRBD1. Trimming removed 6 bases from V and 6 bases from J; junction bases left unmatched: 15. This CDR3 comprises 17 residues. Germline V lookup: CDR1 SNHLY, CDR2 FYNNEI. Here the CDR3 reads CASRETRATGQGNEQFF. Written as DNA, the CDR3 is TGTGCCAGCAGGGAGACACGCGCAACGGGACAGGGCAATGAGCAGTTCTTC.

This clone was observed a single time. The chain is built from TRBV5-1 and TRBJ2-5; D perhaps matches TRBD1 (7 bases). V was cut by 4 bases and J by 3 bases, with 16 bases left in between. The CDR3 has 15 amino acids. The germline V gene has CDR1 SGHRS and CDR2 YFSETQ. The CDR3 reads CASSPQGGRKETQYF. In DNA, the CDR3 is TGCGCCAGCAGCCCGCAGGGGGGTAGGAAAGAGACCCAGTACTTC.

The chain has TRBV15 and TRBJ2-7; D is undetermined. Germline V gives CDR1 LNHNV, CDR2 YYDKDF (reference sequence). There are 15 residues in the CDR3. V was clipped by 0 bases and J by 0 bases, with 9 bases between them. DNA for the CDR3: TGTGCCACCAGCAGAGATCCCCAGGTCTCCTACGAGCAGTACTTC. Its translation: CATSRDPQVSYEQYF.

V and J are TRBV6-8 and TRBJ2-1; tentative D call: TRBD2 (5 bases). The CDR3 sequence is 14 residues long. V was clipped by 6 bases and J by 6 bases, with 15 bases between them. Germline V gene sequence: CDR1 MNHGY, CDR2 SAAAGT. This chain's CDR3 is CASRGSTTSNEQFF. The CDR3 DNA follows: TGTGCCAGCAGGGGAAGTACTACTAGCAATGAGCAGTTCTTC.

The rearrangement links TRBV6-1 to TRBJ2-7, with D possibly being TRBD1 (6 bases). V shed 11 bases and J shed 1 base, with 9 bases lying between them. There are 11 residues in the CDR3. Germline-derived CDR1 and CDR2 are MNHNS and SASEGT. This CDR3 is CASGQSYEQYF. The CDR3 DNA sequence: TGTGCCTCCGGACAGTCCTACGAGCAGTACTTC.

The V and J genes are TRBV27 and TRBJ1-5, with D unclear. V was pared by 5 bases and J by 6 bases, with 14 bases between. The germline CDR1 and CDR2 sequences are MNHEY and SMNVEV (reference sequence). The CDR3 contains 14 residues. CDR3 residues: CASSTDGSSQPQHF. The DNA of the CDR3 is TGTGCCAGCAGTACGGACGGTTCCAGTCAGCCCCAGCATTTT.

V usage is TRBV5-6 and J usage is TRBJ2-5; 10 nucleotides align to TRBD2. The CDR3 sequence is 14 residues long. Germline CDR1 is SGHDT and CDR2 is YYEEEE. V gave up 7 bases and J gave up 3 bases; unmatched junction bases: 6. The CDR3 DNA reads TGTGCCAGCGGCCTAGCGGGGGTGAAAGAGACCCAGTACTTC. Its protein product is CASGLAGVKETQYF.

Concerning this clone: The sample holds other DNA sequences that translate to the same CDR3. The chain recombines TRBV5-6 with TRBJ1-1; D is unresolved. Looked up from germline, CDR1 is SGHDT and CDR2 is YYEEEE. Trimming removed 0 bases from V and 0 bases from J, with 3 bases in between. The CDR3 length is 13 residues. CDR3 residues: CASSLGVNTEAFF. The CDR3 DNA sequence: TGTGCCAGCAGCTTGGGAGTGAACACTGAAGCTTTCTTT.

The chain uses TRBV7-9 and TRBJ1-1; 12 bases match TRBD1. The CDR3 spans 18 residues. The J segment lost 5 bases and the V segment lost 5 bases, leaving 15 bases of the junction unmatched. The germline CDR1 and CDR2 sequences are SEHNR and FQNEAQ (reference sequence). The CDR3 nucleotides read TGTGCCAGCAGCCCAGGGAGGGACAGGGGGCGTCAAGGGACTGAAGCTTTCTTT. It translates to CASSPGRDRGRQGTEAFF.

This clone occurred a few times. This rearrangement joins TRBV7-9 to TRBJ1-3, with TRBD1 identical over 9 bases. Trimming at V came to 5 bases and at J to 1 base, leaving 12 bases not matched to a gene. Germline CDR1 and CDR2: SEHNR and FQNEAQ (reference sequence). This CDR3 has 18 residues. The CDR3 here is CASSPQTGTGLSGNTIYF. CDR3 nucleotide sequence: TGTGCCAGCAGCCCTCAAACCGGGACAGGGTTATCTGGAAACACCATATATTTT.

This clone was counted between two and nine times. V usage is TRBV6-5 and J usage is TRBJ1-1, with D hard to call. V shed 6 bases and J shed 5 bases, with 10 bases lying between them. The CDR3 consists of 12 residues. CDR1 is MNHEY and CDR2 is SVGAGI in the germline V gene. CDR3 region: CASRAPTTEAFF. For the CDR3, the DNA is TGTGCCAGCAGGGCCCCGACGACTGAAGCTTTCTTT.

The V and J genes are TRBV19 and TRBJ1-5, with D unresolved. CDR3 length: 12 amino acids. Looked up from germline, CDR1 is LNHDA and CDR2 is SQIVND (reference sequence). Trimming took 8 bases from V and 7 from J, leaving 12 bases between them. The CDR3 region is CASQLGLQPQHF. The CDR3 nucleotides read TGTGCCAGTCAACTCGGGTTACAGCCCCAGCATTTT. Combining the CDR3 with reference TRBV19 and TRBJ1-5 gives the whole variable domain DGGITQSPKYLFRKEGQNVTLSCEQNLNHDAMYWYRQDPGQGLRLIYYSQIVNDFQKGDIAEGYSVSREKKESFPLTVTSAQKNPTAFYLCASQLGLQPQHFGDGTRLSIL.

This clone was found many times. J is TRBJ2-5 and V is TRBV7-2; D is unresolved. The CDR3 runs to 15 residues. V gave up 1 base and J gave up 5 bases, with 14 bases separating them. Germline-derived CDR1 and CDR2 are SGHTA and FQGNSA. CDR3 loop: CASSLVSRPRETQYF. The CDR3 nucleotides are TGTGCCAGCAGCTTAGTGTCTCGCCCCAGGGAGACCCAGTACTTC.

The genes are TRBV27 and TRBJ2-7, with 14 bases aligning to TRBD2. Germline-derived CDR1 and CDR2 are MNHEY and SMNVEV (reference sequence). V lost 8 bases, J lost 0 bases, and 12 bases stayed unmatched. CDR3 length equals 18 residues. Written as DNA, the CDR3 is TGTGCCAGCGCCAGGACTAGCGGGGGGACCCTGAGCTCCTACGAGCAGTACTTC. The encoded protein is CASARTSGGTLSSYEQYF.

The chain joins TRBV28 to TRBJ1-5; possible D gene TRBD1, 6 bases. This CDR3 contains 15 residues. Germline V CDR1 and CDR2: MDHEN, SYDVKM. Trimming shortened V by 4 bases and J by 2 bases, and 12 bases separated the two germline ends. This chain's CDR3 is CASSSPQGRNQPQHF. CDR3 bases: TGTGCCAGCAGTTCCCCACAGGGCCGCAATCAGCCCCAGCATTTT.

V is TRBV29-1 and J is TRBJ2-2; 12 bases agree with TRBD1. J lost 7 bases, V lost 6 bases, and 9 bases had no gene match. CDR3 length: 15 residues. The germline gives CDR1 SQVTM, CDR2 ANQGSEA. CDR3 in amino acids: CSVGGQGAKGGELFF. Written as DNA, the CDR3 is TGCAGCGTAGGGGGACAGGGGGCGAAAGGCGGGGAGCTGTTTTTT.

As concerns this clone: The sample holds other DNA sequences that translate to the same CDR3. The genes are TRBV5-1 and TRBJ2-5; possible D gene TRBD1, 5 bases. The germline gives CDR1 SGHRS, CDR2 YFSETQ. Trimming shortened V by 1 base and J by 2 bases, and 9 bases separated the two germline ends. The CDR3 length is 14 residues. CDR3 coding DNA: TGCGCCAGCAGCTTGCAGGGAATACAAGAGACCCAGTACTTC. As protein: CASSLQGIQETQYF. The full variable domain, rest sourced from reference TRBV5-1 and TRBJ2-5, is KAGVTQTPRYLIKTRGQQVTLSCSPISGHRSVSWYQQTPGQGLQFLFEYFSETQRNKGNFPGRFSGRQFSNSRSEMNVSTLELGDSALYLCASSLQGIQETQYFGPGTRLLVL.

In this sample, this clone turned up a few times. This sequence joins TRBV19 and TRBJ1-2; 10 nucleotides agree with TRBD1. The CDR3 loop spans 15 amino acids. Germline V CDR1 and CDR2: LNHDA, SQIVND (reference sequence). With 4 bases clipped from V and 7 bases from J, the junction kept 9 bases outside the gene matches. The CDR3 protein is CASSTPPGQGFGYTF. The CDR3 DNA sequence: TGTGCCAGTAGTACTCCTCCGGGACAGGGGTTTGGCTACACCTTC.

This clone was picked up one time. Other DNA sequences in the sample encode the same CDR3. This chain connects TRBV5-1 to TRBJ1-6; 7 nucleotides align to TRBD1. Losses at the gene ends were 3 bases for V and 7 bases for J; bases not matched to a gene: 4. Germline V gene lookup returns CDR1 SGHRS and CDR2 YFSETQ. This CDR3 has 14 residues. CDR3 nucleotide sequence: TGCGCCAGCAGCTCCGGGACAGCAAATTCACCCCTCCACTTT. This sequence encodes CASSSGTANSPLHF.

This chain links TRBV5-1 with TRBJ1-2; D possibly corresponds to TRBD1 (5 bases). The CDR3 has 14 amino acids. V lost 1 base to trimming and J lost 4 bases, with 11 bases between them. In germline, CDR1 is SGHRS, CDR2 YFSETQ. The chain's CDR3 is CASSLQPGSYGYTF. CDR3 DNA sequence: TGCGCCAGCAGCTTGCAACCAGGGAGCTATGGCTACACCTTC.

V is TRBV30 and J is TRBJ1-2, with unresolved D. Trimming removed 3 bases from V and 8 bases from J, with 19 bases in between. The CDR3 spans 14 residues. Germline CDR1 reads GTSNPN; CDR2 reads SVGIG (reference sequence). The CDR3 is CAWRPPGKLSGYTF. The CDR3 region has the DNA TGTGCCTGGAGACCACCGGGAAAGTTAAGCGGCTACACCTTC.

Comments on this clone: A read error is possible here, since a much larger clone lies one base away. The CDR3 protein is CASSLAGGPFNEQFF. The CDR3 nucleotides read TGTGCCAGCAGCTTGGCGGGAGGGCCATTCAATGAGCAGTTCTTC. The chain combines TRBV11-2 with TRBJ2-1; 9 bases line up with TRBD2. The CDR3 has 15 residues. The germline gives CDR1 SGHAT, CDR2 FQNNGV. With V trimmed by 3 bases and J by 6 bases, 6 bases remained unmatched.

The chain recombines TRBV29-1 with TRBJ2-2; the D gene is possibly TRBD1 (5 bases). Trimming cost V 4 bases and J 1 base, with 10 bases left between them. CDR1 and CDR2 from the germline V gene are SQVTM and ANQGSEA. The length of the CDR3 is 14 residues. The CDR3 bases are TGCAGCGTTGCATTACAGGTGAACACCGGGGAGCTGTTTTTT. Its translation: CSVALQVNTGELFF.

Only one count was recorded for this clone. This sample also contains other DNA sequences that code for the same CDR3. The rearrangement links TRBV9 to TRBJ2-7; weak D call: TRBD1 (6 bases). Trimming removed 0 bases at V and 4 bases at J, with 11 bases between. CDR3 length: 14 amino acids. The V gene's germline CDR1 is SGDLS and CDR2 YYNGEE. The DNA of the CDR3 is TGTGCCAGCAGCGTAGGGCAGGGGACGTACGAGCAGTACTTC. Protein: CASSVGQGTYEQYF.